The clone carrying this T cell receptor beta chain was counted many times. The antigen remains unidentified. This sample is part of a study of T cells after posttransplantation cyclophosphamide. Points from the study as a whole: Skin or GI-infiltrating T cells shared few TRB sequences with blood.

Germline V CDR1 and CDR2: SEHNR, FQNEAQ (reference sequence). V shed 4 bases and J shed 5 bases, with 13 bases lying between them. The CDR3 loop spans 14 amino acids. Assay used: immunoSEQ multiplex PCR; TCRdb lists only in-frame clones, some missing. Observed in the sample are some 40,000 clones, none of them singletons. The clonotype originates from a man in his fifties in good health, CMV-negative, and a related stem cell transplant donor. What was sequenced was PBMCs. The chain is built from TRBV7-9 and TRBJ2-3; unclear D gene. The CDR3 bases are TGTGCCAGCAGCTCACACCTGAGAGGAGATACGCAGTATTTT. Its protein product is CASSSHLRGDTQYF.